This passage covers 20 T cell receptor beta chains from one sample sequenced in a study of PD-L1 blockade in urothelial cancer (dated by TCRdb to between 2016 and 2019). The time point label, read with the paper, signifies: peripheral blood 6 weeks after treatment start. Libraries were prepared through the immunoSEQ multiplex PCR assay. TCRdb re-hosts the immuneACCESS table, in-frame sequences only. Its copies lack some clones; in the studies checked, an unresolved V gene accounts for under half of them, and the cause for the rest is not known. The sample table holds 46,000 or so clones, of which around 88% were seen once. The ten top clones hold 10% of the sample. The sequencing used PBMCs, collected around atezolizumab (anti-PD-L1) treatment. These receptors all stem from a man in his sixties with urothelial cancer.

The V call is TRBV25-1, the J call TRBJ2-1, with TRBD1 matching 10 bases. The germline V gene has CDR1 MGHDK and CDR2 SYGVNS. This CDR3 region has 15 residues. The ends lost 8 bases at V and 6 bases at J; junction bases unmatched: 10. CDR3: CASATGTGVLNEQFF. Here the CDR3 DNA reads TGTGCCAGCGCTACCGGGACAGGGGTTCTCAATGAGCAGTTCTTC.

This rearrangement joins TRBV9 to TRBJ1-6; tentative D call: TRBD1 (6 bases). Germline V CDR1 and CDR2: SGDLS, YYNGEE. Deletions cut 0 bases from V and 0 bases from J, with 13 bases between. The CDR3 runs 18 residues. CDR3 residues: CASSVGFDRLSYNSPLHF. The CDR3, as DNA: TGTGCCAGCAGCGTAGGGTTCGACAGGCTCTCCTATAATTCACCCCTCCACTTT.

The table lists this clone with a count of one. The CDR3 sequence: CASSLYPSGGPGSYEQYF. In DNA, the CDR3 is TGTGCCAGCAGCTTATATCCTAGCGGGGGGCCTGGCTCCTACGAGCAGTACTTC. The genes are TRBV11-2 and TRBJ2-7, with TRBD2 matching 11 bases. CDR3 length equals 18 residues. Losses at the gene ends were 2 bases for V and 0 bases for J; bases not matched to a gene: 9. Germline V gene data show CDR1 as SGHAT and CDR2 as FQNNGV. Variable domain in full (rest from reference TRBV11-2 and TRBJ2-7): EAGVAQSPRYKIIEKRQSVAFWCNPISGHATLYWYQQILGQGPKLLIQFQNNGVVDDSQLPKDRFSAERLKGVDSTLKIQPAKLEDSAVYLCASSLYPSGGPGSYEQYFGPGTRLTVT.

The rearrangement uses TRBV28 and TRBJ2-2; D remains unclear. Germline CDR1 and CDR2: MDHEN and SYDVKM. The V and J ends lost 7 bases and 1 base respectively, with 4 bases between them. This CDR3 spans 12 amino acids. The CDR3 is CASTWNTGELFF. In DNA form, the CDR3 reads TGTGCCAGCACATGGAACACCGGGGAGCTGTTTTTT.

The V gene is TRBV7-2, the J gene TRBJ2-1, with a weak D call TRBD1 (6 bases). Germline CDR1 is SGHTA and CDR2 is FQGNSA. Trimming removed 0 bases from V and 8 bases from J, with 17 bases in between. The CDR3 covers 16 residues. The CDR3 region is CASSLAASGVGHEQFF. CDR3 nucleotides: TGTGCCAGCAGCTTAGCCGCCTCAGGGGTCGGTCATGAGCAGTTCTTC.

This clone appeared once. DNA of the CDR3: TGTGCCTGGAGTGTAGCGGGTGGACGGTGGAGTTCACCCCTCCACTTT. Translating it yields CAWSVAGGRWSSPLHF. The chain carries TRBV30 and TRBJ1-6; the D is unclear. The CDR3 contains 16 residues. CDR1 is GTSNPN and CDR2 is SVGIG in the germline V gene (reference sequence). Trimming took off 0 bases at V and 9 bases at J, with 18 bases between the two ends.

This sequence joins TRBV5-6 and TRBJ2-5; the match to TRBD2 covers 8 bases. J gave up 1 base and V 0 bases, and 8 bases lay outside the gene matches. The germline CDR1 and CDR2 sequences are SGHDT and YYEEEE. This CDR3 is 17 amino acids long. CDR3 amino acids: CASSLELGGGFQETQYF. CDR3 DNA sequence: TGTGCCAGCAGCTTGGAATTGGGCGGGGGGTTCCAAGAGACCCAGTACTTC. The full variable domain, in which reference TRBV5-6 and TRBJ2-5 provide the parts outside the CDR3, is DAGVTQSPTHLIKTRGQQVTLRCSPKSGHDTVSWYQQALGQGPQFIFQYYEEEERQRGNFPDRFSGHQFPNYSSELNVNALLLGDSALYLCASSLELGGGFQETQYFGPGTRLLVL.

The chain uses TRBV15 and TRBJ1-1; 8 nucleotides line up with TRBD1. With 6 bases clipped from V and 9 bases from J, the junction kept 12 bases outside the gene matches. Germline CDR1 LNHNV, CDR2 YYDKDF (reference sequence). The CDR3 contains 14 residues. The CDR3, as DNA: TGTGCCACCAGGCCTCAAGGACAGGGAAATAAAGCTTTCTTT. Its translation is CATRPQGQGNKAFF.

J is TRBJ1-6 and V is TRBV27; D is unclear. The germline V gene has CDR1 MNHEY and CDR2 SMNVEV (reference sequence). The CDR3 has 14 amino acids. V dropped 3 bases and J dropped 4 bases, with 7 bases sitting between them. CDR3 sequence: CASSLRQYNSPLHF. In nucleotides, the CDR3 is TGTGCCAGCAGTTTGAGGCAGTATAATTCACCCCTCCACTTT.

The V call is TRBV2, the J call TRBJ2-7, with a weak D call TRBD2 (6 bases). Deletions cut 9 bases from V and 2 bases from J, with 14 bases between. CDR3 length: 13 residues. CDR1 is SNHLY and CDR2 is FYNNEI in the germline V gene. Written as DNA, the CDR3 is TGTGCCAGTGGAGGGGTCAGCCCCTACGAGCAGTACTTC. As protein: CASGGVSPYEQYF.

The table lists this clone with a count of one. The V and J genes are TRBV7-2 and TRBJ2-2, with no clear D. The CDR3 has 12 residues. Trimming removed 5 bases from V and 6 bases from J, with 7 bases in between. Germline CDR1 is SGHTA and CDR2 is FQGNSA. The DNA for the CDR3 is TGTGCCAGCAGCCCCCCAGCCGGGGAGCTGTTTTTT. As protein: CASSPPAGELFF.

The CDR3 nucleotides read TGTGCCAGCAGCTTGGGGGGGACACCCTACGAGCAGTACTTC. Translation gives CASSLGGTPYEQYF. V is TRBV7-2 and J is TRBJ2-7; the D gene is possibly TRBD2 (7 bases). The CDR3 sequence is 14 residues long. V was shortened by 3 bases and J by 2 bases, with 11 bases between the two germline ends. CDR1 is SGHTA, CDR2 FQGNSA, per germline.

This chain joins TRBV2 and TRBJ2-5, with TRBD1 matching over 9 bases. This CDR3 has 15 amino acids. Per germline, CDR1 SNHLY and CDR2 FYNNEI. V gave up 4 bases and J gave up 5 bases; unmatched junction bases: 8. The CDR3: CASSGTGARRETQYF. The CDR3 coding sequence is TGTGCCAGCAGTGGGACAGGGGCCAGGAGGGAGACCCAGTACTTC.

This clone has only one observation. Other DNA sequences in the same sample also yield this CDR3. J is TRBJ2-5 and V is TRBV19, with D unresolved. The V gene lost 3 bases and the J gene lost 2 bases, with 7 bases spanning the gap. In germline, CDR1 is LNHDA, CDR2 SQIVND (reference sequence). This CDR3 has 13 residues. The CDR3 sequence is CASSIPGQETQYF. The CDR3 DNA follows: TGTGCCAGTAGTATCCCCGGGCAAGAGACCCAGTACTTC.

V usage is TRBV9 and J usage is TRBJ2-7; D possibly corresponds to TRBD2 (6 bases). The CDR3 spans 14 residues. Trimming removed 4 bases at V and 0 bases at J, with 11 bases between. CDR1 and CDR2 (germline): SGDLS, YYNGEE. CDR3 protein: CASSPSGVSYEQYF. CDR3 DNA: TGTGCCAGCAGCCCCTCGGGGGTCTCCTACGAGCAGTACTTC.

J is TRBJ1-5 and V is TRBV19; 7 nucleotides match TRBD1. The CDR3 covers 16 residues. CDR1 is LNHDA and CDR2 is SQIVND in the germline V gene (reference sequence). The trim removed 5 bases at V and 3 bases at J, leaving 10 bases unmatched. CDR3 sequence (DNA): TGTGCCAGTAGTCCGTCGACAGGGCTGAACAATCAGCCCCAGCATTTT. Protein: CASSPSTGLNNQPQHF.

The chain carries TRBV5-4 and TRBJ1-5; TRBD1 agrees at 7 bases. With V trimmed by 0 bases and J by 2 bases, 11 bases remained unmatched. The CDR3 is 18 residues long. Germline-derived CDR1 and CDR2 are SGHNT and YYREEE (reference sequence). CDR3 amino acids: CASSLVGQPTRGNQPQHF. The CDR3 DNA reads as TGTGCCAGCAGCTTGGTGGGACAGCCGACTCGAGGCAATCAGCCCCAGCATTTT. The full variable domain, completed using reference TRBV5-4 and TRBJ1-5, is ETGVTQSPTHLIKTRGQQVTLRCSSQSGHNTVSWYQQALGQGPQFIFQYYREEENGRGNFPPRFSGLQFPNYSSELNVNALELDDSALYLCASSLVGQPTRGNQPQHFGDGTRLSIL.

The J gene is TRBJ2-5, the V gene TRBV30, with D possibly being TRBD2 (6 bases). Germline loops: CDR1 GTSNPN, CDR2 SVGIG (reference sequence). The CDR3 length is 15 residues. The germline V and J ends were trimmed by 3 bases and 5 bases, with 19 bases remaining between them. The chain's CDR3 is CAWSRGTPARETQYF. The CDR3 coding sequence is TGTGCCTGGAGCCGGGGGACCCCCGCCCGGGAGACCCAGTACTTC.

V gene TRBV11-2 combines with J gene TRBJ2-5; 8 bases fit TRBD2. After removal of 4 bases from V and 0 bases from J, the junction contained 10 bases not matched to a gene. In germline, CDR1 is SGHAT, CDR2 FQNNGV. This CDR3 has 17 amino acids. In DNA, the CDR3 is TGTGCCAGCAGCTCCGGGACTAGACCTATTTACCAAGAGACCCAGTACTTC. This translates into CASSSGTRPIYQETQYF.

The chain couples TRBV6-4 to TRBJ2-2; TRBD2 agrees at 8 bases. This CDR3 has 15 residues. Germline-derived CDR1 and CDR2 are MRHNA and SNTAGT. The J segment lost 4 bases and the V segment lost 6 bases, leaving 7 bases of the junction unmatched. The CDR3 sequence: CASRALAGITGELFF. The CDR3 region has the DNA TGTGCCAGCAGAGCCCTAGCGGGTATCACCGGGGAGCTGTTTTTT.